Following are 30 T cell receptor beta chains from one sample sequenced in a study of beta chain features in type 1 diabetes. Expressed TCRB transcripts were sequenced, since all the RNA that had been isolated was reverse transcribed. The method was immunoSEQ multiplex PCR; TCRdb's version includes in-frame clones alone and lacks a portion of them. Of 970,000 or so clones in the sample, 17% were seen once. The sample consisted of naive CD4+ T cells from blood. Receptors originate from a woman under 30 in good health.

This clone turned up a few times. The V gene is TRBV7-9, the J gene TRBJ2-3; 13 bases align to TRBD2. This CDR3 is built from 17 residues. Germline V gene lookup returns CDR1 SEHNR and CDR2 FQNEAQ (reference sequence). The V segment lost 5 bases and the J segment 4 bases; nucleotides outside the gene matches: 9. The CDR3 nucleotides read TGTGCCAGCAGCCCGCGACTAGCGGGAGGTCGGGCAGATACGCAGTATTTT. It encodes CASSPRLAGGRADTQYF.

The chain employs TRBV6-5 and TRBJ1-3, with a weak D call TRBD1 (5 bases). In germline, CDR1 is MNHEY, CDR2 SVGAGI. Trimming took 6 bases from V and 5 from J, leaving 14 bases between them. The length of the CDR3 is 14 residues. The CDR3 here is CASSPGTQRNTIYF. As DNA, the CDR3 is TGTGCCAGCAGCCCCGGGACGCAAAGAAACACCATATATTTT.

This clone was seen a few times. The V call is TRBV28, the J call TRBJ1-5; TRBD1 matches 9 bases. The V gene's germline CDR1 is MDHEN and CDR2 SYDVKM. Trimming cost V 6 bases and J 4 bases; bases outside gene matches: 7. This CDR3 is 15 amino acids long. Written as DNA, the CDR3 is TGTGCCAGCAGCCGAACCGGGACAGGGAATCAGCCCCAGCATTTT. Its protein is CASSRTGTGNQPQHF.

The chain joins TRBV5-4 to TRBJ2-7, with 7 positions matching TRBD2. The germline gives CDR1 SGHNT, CDR2 YYREEE (reference sequence). The length of the CDR3 is 15 residues. Losses at the gene ends were 3 bases for V and 2 bases for J; bases not matched to a gene: 8. The CDR3 here is CASSSKRGRTYEQYF. The CDR3 DNA sequence: TGTGCCAGCAGCTCCAAGCGGGGCCGAACCTACGAGCAGTACTTC.

CDR3 sequence: CASSYGRGNQPQHF. In DNA form, the CDR3 reads TGTGCCAGCAGTTACGGTCGCGGGAATCAGCCCCAGCATTTT. The chain has TRBV6-6 and TRBJ1-5, with D unclear. From germline, CDR1 is MNHNY and CDR2 SVGAGI (reference sequence). The V end lost 2 bases, the J end lost 4 bases, and 9 bases lay between the germline ends. The CDR3 runs to 14 residues.

In its sample, this clone was seen a few times. This chain uses TRBV19 with TRBJ2-1; 9 bases are shared with TRBD2. V gave up 1 base and J gave up 5 bases; unmatched junction bases: 6. Per germline, CDR1 LNHDA and CDR2 SQIVND (reference sequence). The CDR3 is made up of 16 amino acids. The CDR3 coding sequence is TGTGCCAGTAGTATAGTTGGCGCTAGCGGGAACAATGAGCAGTTCTTC. Its protein is CASSIVGASGNNEQFF.

The table lists this clone with a few counts. The genes are TRBV14 and TRBJ2-3; 13 nucleotides match TRBD2. This CDR3 spans 17 amino acids. V lost 0 bases, J lost 4 bases, and 4 bases stayed unmatched. Germline values: CDR1 SGHDN, CDR2 FVKESK. CDR3 DNA: TGTGCCAGCAGCCAAGATTATGGACTAGCGGGAGCAGATACGCAGTATTTT. It translates to CASSQDYGLAGADTQYF.

This clone was observed a handful of times. The chain joins TRBV7-2 to TRBJ1-2; the match to TRBD1 covers 9 bases. Trimming at V came to 5 bases and at J to 6 bases, leaving 10 bases not matched to a gene. Germline CDR1 reads SGHTA; CDR2 reads FQGNSA. This CDR3 spans 15 amino acids. The CDR3 is CASSTRTGAVDGYTF. CDR3 bases: TGTGCCAGCAGCACAAGGACAGGGGCGGTGGATGGCTACACCTTC.

This clone was detected a few times. The same CDR3 is also encoded by other DNA sequences in this sample. The chain links TRBV20-1 to TRBJ1-2; no definite D call. This CDR3 has 11 amino acids. The V and J ends lost 6 bases and 4 bases respectively, with 9 bases between them. CDR1 and CDR2 from the germline V gene are DFQATT and SNEGSKA (reference sequence). The CDR3 protein is CSAREGYGYTF. CDR3 coding DNA: TGCAGTGCCCGAGAGGGCTATGGCTACACCTTC.

This chain connects TRBV7-9 to TRBJ2-2; D is perhaps TRBD1 or TRBD2 (6 bases each). The CDR3 loop spans 16 amino acids. The V end was cut by 5 bases, the J end by 3 bases, with 16 bases between. Germline assignment: CDR1 SEHNR and CDR2 FQNEAQ (reference sequence). This CDR3 reads CASSRNREVDTGELFF. DNA for the CDR3: TGTGCCAGCAGCCGCAACAGGGAGGTCGACACCGGGGAGCTGTTTTTT.

The chain employs TRBV10-1 and TRBJ2-5; a weak D match, TRBD1 (6 bases). The CDR3 totals 16 residues. Trimming took off 10 bases at V and 0 bases at J, with 21 bases between the two ends. Germline CDR1 WNHNN, CDR2 SYGVQD (reference sequence). The CDR3 loop reads CANFNREREYQETQYF. The CDR3 DNA is TGCGCCAACTTTAACAGGGAAAGGGAGTACCAAGAGACCCAGTACTTC.

This chain joins TRBV27 and TRBJ2-2; weak D call: TRBD2 (7 bases). Trimming pared 3 bases from V and 3 bases from J, leaving 14 bases between. The CDR3 is 16 residues long. Germline CDR1 MNHEY, CDR2 SMNVEV (reference sequence). CDR3 DNA: TGTGCCAGCAGTTTTAGGGGGGGCCGTTACACCGGGGAGCTGTTTTTT. It specifies CASSFRGGRYTGELFF.

This clone was counted a few times. This chain links TRBV5-1 with TRBJ1-2; tentatively, D is TRBD1 (6 bases). The germline V gene has CDR1 SGHRS and CDR2 YFSETQ. The CDR3 is 14 amino acids. V was shortened by 3 bases and J by 7 bases, with 16 bases between the two germline ends. CDR3 coding DNA: TGCGCCAGCAGCTGGAGAATGGGGGCGGGTGGCTACACCTTC. It codes for CASSWRMGAGGYTF.

The chain links TRBV28 to TRBJ2-7; D is perhaps TRBD2 (5 bases). The CDR3 length is 14 residues. CDR1 and CDR2 from the germline V gene are MDHEN and SYDVKM. The germline V and J ends were trimmed by 6 bases and 6 bases, with 18 bases remaining between them. The DNA of the CDR3 is TGTGCCAGCAGCCCAGTGGCGGGTTTCTCCGAGCAGTACTTC. Its protein product is CASSPVAGFSEQYF.

This clone has just a few counts. V and J are TRBV5-6 and TRBJ2-1; 12 nucleotides line up with TRBD2. This CDR3 has 15 residues. Germline assignment: CDR1 SGHDT and CDR2 YYEEEE. Trimming at V came to 4 bases and at J to 10 bases, leaving 9 bases not matched to a gene. The CDR3 DNA follows: TGTGCCAGCAGCCCCCCTAGCGGGAGGGCCGGCGAGCAGTTCTTC. It is translated as CASSPPSGRAGEQFF.

The chain joins TRBV6-5 to TRBJ2-7; a possible D gene is TRBD2 (6 bases). The germline V and J ends were trimmed by 0 bases and 4 bases, with 10 bases remaining between them. CDR3 length: 14 residues. Germline CDR1 reads MNHEY; CDR2 reads SVGAGI. The CDR3 region has the DNA TGTGCCAGCAGTTACTCGGGTAGCGGATACGAGCAGTACTTC. The encoded protein is CASSYSGSGYEQYF.

The rearrangement joins TRBV6-1 to TRBJ2-2; D perhaps matches TRBD2 (5 bases). V lost 2 bases to trimming and J lost 3 bases, with 7 bases between them. CDR3 length: 14 amino acids. Per germline, CDR1 MNHNS and CDR2 SASEGT. The DNA for the CDR3 is TGTGCCAGCAGTGAACGTAGCGACACCGGGGAGCTGTTTTTT. Translated: CASSERSDTGELFF.

This clone came up a few times. V is TRBV6-6 and J is TRBJ2-7; D unresolved. The CDR3 consists of 11 residues. V lost 8 bases and J 2 bases, leaving 7 bases between the germline ends. The germline V gene has CDR1 MNHNY and CDR2 SVGAGI (reference sequence). Here the CDR3 reads CASALTYEQYF. The CDR3 coding sequence is TGTGCCAGCGCGTTAACCTACGAGCAGTACTTC.

This clone has a handful of counts. The chain recombines TRBV9 with TRBJ2-5, with D unresolved. Judging by the DNA end, TRBJ2-7 fits better; the J call may be wrong. The V gene's germline CDR1 is SGDLS and CDR2 YYNGEE. The CDR3 covers 15 residues. CDR3 in amino acids: CASSVESTLAYEQYF. The CDR3, as DNA: TGTGCCAGCAGCGTAGAGTCTACCCTGGCCTACGAGCAGTACTTC.

The chain uses TRBV7-9 and TRBJ2-5; no clear D. Germline-derived CDR1 and CDR2 are SEHNR and FQNEAQ (reference sequence). Trimming pared 1 base from V and 5 bases from J, leaving 5 bases between. The length of the CDR3 is 12 residues. The DNA of the CDR3 is TGTGCCAGCAGCTTAGAGACTGAGACCCAGTACTTC. Translation: CASSLETETQYF.

This clone was recorded only once. This chain connects TRBV9 to TRBJ2-1; a possible D gene is TRBD2 (6 bases). The length of the CDR3 is 13 residues. Trimming took 2 bases from V and 10 from J, leaving 13 bases between them. Germline V lookup: CDR1 SGDLS, CDR2 YYNGEE. CDR3 protein: CASSVDPAGEQFF. The CDR3 coding sequence is TGTGCCAGCAGCGTCGACCCGGCGGGGGAGCAGTTCTTC. Full variable domain (rest looked up from reference TRBV9 and TRBJ2-1): DSGVTQTPKHLITATGQRVTLRCSPRSGDLSVYWYQQSLDQGLQFLIQYYNGEERAKGNILERFSAQQFPDLHSELNLSSLELGDSALYFCASSVDPAGEQFFGPGTRLTVL.

The chain uses TRBV7-2 and TRBJ2-7; the match to TRBD1 covers 10 bases. The CDR3 runs 15 residues. The V segment lost 3 bases and the J segment 4 bases; nucleotides outside the gene matches: 6. Germline assignment: CDR1 SGHTA and CDR2 FQGNSA. In DNA, the CDR3 is TGTGCCAGCAGCTTTGAGACAGGGGGCGTTTACGAGCAGTACTTC. This sequence encodes CASSFETGGVYEQYF.

The chain links TRBV5-4 to TRBJ2-1, with 7 bases matching TRBD1. The CDR3 contains 14 residues. Trimming cost V 2 bases and J 2 bases; bases outside gene matches: 1. CDR1 and CDR2 (germline): SGHNT, YYREEE (reference sequence). CDR3 region: CASSFDRAYNEQFF. The CDR3 region has the DNA TGTGCCAGCAGCTTCGACAGGGCCTACAATGAGCAGTTCTTC.

This clone turned up a few times. The chain uses TRBV5-1 and TRBJ2-7; 10 nucleotides align to TRBD1. Germline loops: CDR1 SGHRS, CDR2 YFSETQ. V was pared by 5 bases and J by 3 bases, with 8 bases of the junction left unmatched. The CDR3 runs 15 residues. The CDR3, as DNA: TGCGCCAGCAGACAGGGGACAGGGGCCTTCTACGAGCAGTACTTC. This sequence encodes CASRQGTGAFYEQYF.

This clone was observed a few times. The chain carries TRBV18 and TRBJ2-1; 8 bases are shared with TRBD1. Germline values: CDR1 KGHSH, CDR2 LQKENI. CDR3 length: 12 residues. Trimming took 5 bases from V and 10 from J; bases not matched to a gene: 4. CDR3 in amino acids: CASSSRTGEQFF. The CDR3, as DNA: TGTGCCAGCTCATCCCGGACAGGGGAGCAGTTCTTC.

The genes are TRBV19 and TRBJ2-1, with D perhaps matching TRBD1 (6 bases). Germline CDR1 reads LNHDA; CDR2 reads SQIVND (reference sequence). The germline V and J ends were trimmed by 4 bases and 3 bases, with 10 bases remaining between them. This CDR3 is 14 amino acids long. CDR3 protein: CASSKGHNYNEQFF. CDR3 in DNA: TGTGCCAGTAGTAAGGGACACAACTACAATGAGCAGTTCTTC.

V and J are TRBV7-2 and TRBJ2-7, with 12 bases identical to TRBD2. Germline V gene data show CDR1 as SGHTA and CDR2 as FQGNSA. V trimming: 1 base; J trimming: 4 bases; junction bases outside the gene matches: 11. The CDR3 contains 18 residues. DNA for the CDR3: TGTGCCAGCAGCTTAGGGACGGCCCTAGCGGGAGGGCCGTACGAGCAGTACTTC. Its protein is CASSLGTALAGGPYEQYF.

In its sample, this clone was seen a few times. This chain joins TRBV18 and TRBJ2-5; TRBD1 or TRBD2 may be the D gene (6 bases each). V was clipped by 5 bases and J by 0 bases, with 10 bases between them. Germline V gives CDR1 KGHSH, CDR2 LQKENI. CDR3 length: 14 amino acids. CDR3 DNA: TGTGCCAGCTCAGGCGGGACAAACCAAGAGACCCAGTACTTC. Its protein is CASSGGTNQETQYF.

The chain has TRBV5-4 and TRBJ1-2; perhaps TRBD1 as D (5 bases). CDR1 and CDR2 from the germline V gene are SGHNT and YYREEE (reference sequence). CDR3 length: 14 residues. Deletions cut 2 bases from V and 0 bases from J, with 8 bases between. The CDR3 bases are TGTGCCAGCAGCTTAGGGGTAGCTAACTATGGCTACACCTTC. This encodes CASSLGVANYGYTF.

The chain carries TRBV7-3 and TRBJ2-5; TRBD1 agrees at 10 bases. The V gene end was trimmed by 4 bases and the J gene end by 5 bases; junction bases not matched to a gene: 7. Germline V lookup: CDR1 SGHTA, CDR2 FQGTGA. This CDR3 region has 15 residues. The CDR3 DNA reads as TGTGCCAGCAGCTCCCAAGCGGGACAGGGGGAGACCCAGTACTTC. Encoded protein: CASSSQAGQGETQYF.